The sequence of this T cell receptor beta chain was determined in a study of blood T cells in healthy people across ages (dated by TCRdb to 2014 to 2015). Context from the whole study: In model experiments, template switching captured about one uniquely barcoded TCR beta cDNA molecule for every two T cells. The study measured age-related changes in TCR beta repertoire diversity using deep sequencing normalized with unique cDNA molecular identifiers. The study analyzed two additional independent replicas of 1 million unique cDNA reads from the same blood draw for two donors, one aged 18 to 29 and one aged 80 or older. The donors were split into four age groups: young (average about 15 years), middle-aged (roughly 39), aged (about 56) and long-lived (approximately 80).

Receptors were amplified or captured by 5' RACE. TCRdb names Illumina HiSeq 2500 as the instrument used. A second PCR of about 6 to 12 cycles was performed with a sample-barcoded 5' primer and a J-beta primer mix. A template-switch 5' adaptor carrying 12 random nucleotides introduced a unique molecular identifier onto each TCR beta cDNA molecule. Each sample yielded at least 3 million CDR3-containing paired-end reads. First-strand cDNA synthesis was performed from all RNA using the Mint cDNA synthesis kit, with priming by a TRBC-specific oligonucleotide. All cDNA was treated with uracil-DNA glycosylase and then went through a first 18-cycle PCR with the universal primers M1SS and BC2_uni_R. Processing in the source paper ran as follows. Each sample was normalized by randomly selecting 1 million high-quality reads, each carrying a distinct molecular identifier. Instead of being binned into consensus sequences, reads with shared molecular identifiers were discarded. MiTCR, set to a Q25 quality threshold and the strictest error-elimination algorithm, was used for CDR3 identification, clonotype clustering and error correction. Lower-bound total TCR beta diversity was estimated with a nonparametric unseen species model using Euler transformation. Through fastp at Q25 and MiXCR, TCRdb rebuilt clones from the public reads, retaining in-frame beta chains. CDR3 protein sequences are deduplicated, and each keeps its most common genes and DNA. What appears here as the V and J calls and clone size reflects TCRdb's work, not the paper's. In this sample the table shows roughly 1,100,000 distinct CDR3 sequences, under 30% of which occur a single time. Approximately 0.75% of the sample is taken by the ten largest.

This clonotype has a handful of counts. It has no known antigen specificity. No base qualities exist here, and no much larger clone lies one base off it. Systemically healthy Caucasian individuals from Russia, some 38 in total and aged about 6 to 95 years, were included as donors. Roughly 9.5 milliliters of peripheral blood were drawn from each donor into EDTA-treated Vacutainer tubes. Ficoll-Paque density-gradient centrifugation was used to isolate PBMCs, with at least 6 million obtained per sample. Total RNA was extracted from PBMCs with Trizol reagent, with at least 6 micrograms obtained per sample. For every donor, flow cytometry on a PBMC aliquot measured the percentage of naive CD45RAhigh/CD27high T cells. CDR1 and CDR2 were assigned from the germline V gene (reference sequence) as SEHNR and FQNEAQ. Measured from the cysteine to the phenylalanine, the CDR3 is 13 residues long. Kept here is only the CDR3 DNA, which spans 39 bases and is read in frame from base 1. The junction shows trimming of 1 base on V and 3 bases on J, plus 7 bases between the germline ends.

Points the paper makes about the study in general: Conclusive comparison of naive and antigen-experienced compartments was prevented by the profiling of bulk unsorted PBMCs. As age increased, observed TCR beta diversity per million T cells dropped in a roughly linear way, and a significant reduction was already evident by age 40. Compared with the aged group, the long-lived group had more naive CD4+ T cells, fewer expanded clones and increased TCR diversity, a pattern suggesting age selection. A strong correlation was found between observed TCR beta diversity and the percentage of naive T cells measured by flow cytometry. Estimates of total diversity based on one million sequenced T cells were regarded as lower bounds and as underestimates. Because the CMV infection status of the donors was unknown, age-related changes in expanded clonotypes may potentially have been confounded.

This same sample was also part of a study on T cells of mothers and their children. The second publication reports: Nine systemically healthy Caucasian individuals, comprising three mothers and their six children, were included as donors. cDNA synthesis used all of the extracted RNA, with 1.5 ug of RNA in each 15 ul reaction. Sample barcodes and 2-4 random nucleotides were added via the M1S primer in the second PCR. More than 8 million TCR beta CDR3 reads were obtained from each mother, and 2.5 million to 3.5 million reads were obtained from each child. Thymic selection shapes the output of TCR recombination in a similar way in related and unrelated pairs, and inherited differences have a minor effect. Normalized repertoire overlap was always slightly but never significantly higher in related than unrelated mother-child pairs. No persistent microchimeric T cell clones were detected, at a sensitivity of roughly 93 clones per million clonotypes. In the study, deep NGS was used to compare the TCR beta repertoires of mothers and children, and features distinguishing related mother-child pairs from unrelated individuals were sought. On average, the children were around 11 +/- 4 years old, while the mothers were about 37 +/- 4 years old. After adapter ligation was performed with NEBNext reagents, the libraries were sequenced on an Illumina HiSeq 2000 with 100+100 nt paired-end reads. Mother and child libraries were prepared a month apart and sequenced in separate runs to prevent cross-contamination. For each donor, somewhere between roughly 500,000 and 2,300,000 distinct TCR beta clonotypes were identified. Naive TCR beta clonotypes were estimated from low-frequency clonotypes matched to each donor's FACS-determined naive share, without sorting.

The sample comprised blood. The receptor was isolated from a girl aged 2-10 years in good health. The chain is encoded by TRBV7-9 joined to TRBJ2-7, with no D gene named confidently. The CDR3 region has the sequence CASSLGEHYEQYF. The sequenced DNA is TGTGCCAGCAGCTTAGGGGAACACTACGAGCAGTACTTC.